This TCR beta chain was recovered during a study of T cells after yellow fever vaccination. A universal primer site and UMIs were added as TCR cDNA was made by 5'RACE template switching. MiXCR, applied by TCRdb to the 5' RACE reads, yields one record per CDR3 protein. Altogether 450,000 to 650,000 distinct CDR3 sequences are present, 21% being singletons, with the ten largest covering roughly a sixth. Losses at the gene ends were 6 bases for V and 5 bases for J; bases not matched to a gene: 10. Per the germline V gene, CDR1 is LGHDT and CDR2 is YNNKEL (reference sequence). This CDR3 has 17 amino acids. Findings of the study overall: Booster samples showed a return of most primary-vaccination clones (about 97% CD4, about 87% CD8).

On this clonotype: The antigen is not known.

Sequenced here: PBMCs, sampled roughly 23 days after the first yellow fever vaccination. The origin of this receptor is a man younger than 35 who received the YFV17D yellow fever vaccine. The chain joins TRBV3-1 to TRBJ2-2, with 12 positions matching TRBD1. CDR3 region: CASRRGTGGAKTGELFF. The CDR3 coding sequence is TGTGCCAGCAGACGAGGGACAGGGGGCGCCAAGACCGGGGAGCTGTTTTTT.